This is a list of T cell receptor beta chains from one sample in a study of technical replicates of blood from several donors. The table came from immunoSEQ multiplex PCR; TCRdb's copy has only in-frame clones and leaves some out. The sample comprises some 76,000 clones, roughly 92% of which are singletons, and 0.3% to 0.5% rests with the top ten. The sequencing input was T cells isolated from PBMCs. The receptors stem from a human donor in good health. Both conserved end residues are part of each CDR3. D genes are given only for firm matches. The size of a clone is reported for some rows only, either as once, few or many, or as a class for expanded clones.

>.|TRBV30|TRBD1|TRBJ1-2
CAWRQEGAGGYTF
TGTGCCTGGCGCCAGGAGGGGGCGGGTGGCTACACCTTC
>.|TRBV5-1|TRBD1|TRBJ2-7
CASSLGGQLYEQYF
TGCGCCAGCAGCTTGGGGGGACAGCTCTACGAGCAGTACTTC
>.|TRBV27|.|TRBJ1-1
CASLTGHMNTEAFF
TGTGCCAGCTTAACAGGGCACATGAACACTGAAGCTTTCTTT
>.|TRBV10-3|TRBD2|TRBJ2-5
CAISEGLAGAGKETQYF
TGTGCCATCAGTGAGGGACTAGCGGGCGCTGGGAAAGAGACCCAGTACTTC
>.|TRBV15|.|TRBJ1-2
CATSTPGGDSYGYTF
TGTGCCACCAGCACACCCGGGGGGGACTCCTATGGCTACACCTTC
>.|TRBV4-1|.|TRBJ1-1
CASSQVAGTEAFF
TGCGCCAGCAGCCAAGTGGCGGGCACTGAAGCTTTCTTT
>.|TRBV9|.|TRBJ1-5
CASNVPGEPQHF
TGTGCCAGCAATGTACCGGGGGAGCCCCAGCATTTT
>.|TRBV5-1|.|TRBJ2-1
CASSLDRSGNEQFF
TGCGCCAGCAGCTTGGACAGATCAGGCAATGAGCAGTTCTTC
>once|TRBV5-4|TRBD1|TRBJ2-3
CASSLGQGSTDTQYF
TGTGCCAGCAGCCTAGGACAGGGCAGCACAGATACGCAGTATTTT
>.|TRBV27|.|TRBJ2-7
CASSLSEGDEQYF
TGTGCCAGCAGTTTATCGGAAGGGGACGAGCAGTACTTC
>.|TRBV10-2|.|TRBJ2-3
CASSDFSGRTDTQYF
TGCGCCAGCAGTGATTTCAGCGGTCGCACAGATACGCAGTATTTT
>.|TRBV19|TRBD1|TRBJ2-7
CASARGGQGSYEQYF
TGTGCCAGTGCCCGTGGGGGACAGGGCTCCTACGAGCAGTACTTC
>once|TRBV10-3|.|TRBJ2-5
CAISDGLSQETQYF
TGTGCCATCAGTGACGGACTGTCACAAGAGACCCAGTACTTC
>.|TRBV5-1|.|TRBJ1-5
CASSLGENQPQHF
TGCGCCAGCAGCTTGGGGGAGAATCAGCCCCAGCATTTT
>.|TRBV5-5|TRBD2|TRBJ2-2
CASGTSGRSTGELFF
TGTGCCAGCGGGACTAGCGGGAGATCCACCGGGGAGCTGTTTTTT
>.|TRBV19|.|TRBJ2-7
CASSTQDGGFYEQYF
TGTGCCAGTAGTACCCAGGACGGGGGATTCTACGAGCAGTACTTC
>.|TRBV30|.|TRBJ2-1
CAWGQYSSYNEQFF
TGTGCCTGGGGGCAGTACAGCTCCTACAATGAGCAGTTCTTC
>.|TRBV7-9|TRBD2|TRBJ2-1
CASSLRRTSGVSSYNEQFF
TGTGCCAGCAGCCTTCGGAGGACTAGCGGGGTGAGCTCCTACAATGAGCAGTTCTTC
>.|TRBV28|.|TRBJ2-1
CASNLRGSYSYNEQFF
TGTGCCAGCAACCTTCGGGGGTCATATTCCTACAATGAGCAGTTCTTC
>.|TRBV19|.|TRBJ2-1
CASSIHRGGPNEQFF
TGTGCCAGTAGTATACATCGCGGCGGCCCAAATGAGCAGTTCTTC
>once|TRBV28|TRBD1|TRBJ1-1
CASSFLNRGLENTEAFF
TGTGCCAGCAGTTTCTTAAACAGGGGGCTAGAGAACACTGAAGCTTTCTTT
>.|TRBV9|TRBD2|TRBJ2-5
CASSRTSATWETQYF
TGTGCCAGCAGCCGTACTAGCGCAACCTGGGAGACCCAGTACTTC
>.|TRBV6-5|.|TRBJ1-2
CASSLRRNYGYTF
TGTGCCAGCAGTTTAAGGCGGAACTATGGCTACACCTTC
>.|TRBV30|.|TRBJ1-1
CAWNQPYGEAFF
TGTGCCTGGAACCAACCTTACGGGGAAGCTTTCTTT
>.|TRBV6-5|TRBD1|TRBJ2-7
CASRPWDRETYEQYF
TGTGCCAGCAGACCCTGGGACAGGGAGACCTACGAGCAGTACTTC
>once|TRBV28|TRBD2|TRBJ2-3
CASSKGLAEITDTQYF
TGTGCCAGCAGCAAGGGACTAGCGGAAATCACAGATACGCAGTATTTT
>.|TRBV5-1|TRBD2|TRBJ2-7
CASSLGTTSVTYEQYF
TGCGCCAGCAGCTTGGGGACCACTAGCGTCACCTACGAGCAGTACTTC
>.|TRBV7-9|.|TRBJ2-3
CASSGWESFTDTQYF
TGTGCCAGCAGCGGGTGGGAGAGTTTCACAGATACGCAGTATTTT
>.|TRBV19|TRBD2|TRBJ2-1
CASSIGGSGRGVEQFF
TGTGCCAGTAGTATAGGAGGTAGCGGGAGGGGGGTTGAGCAGTTCTTC
>.|TRBV13|TRBD1|TRBJ2-7
CASSLRTDRVRIYEQYF
TGTGCCAGCAGCTTGAGGACGGACAGGGTAAGAATCTACGAGCAGTACTTC
>.|TRBV5-5|.|TRBJ1-2
CASSLTRGNYGYTF
TGTGCCAGCAGCTTGACTCGAGGGAACTATGGCTACACCTTC
>.|TRBV6-5|.|TRBJ1-1
CASNRGGWKDTEAFF
TGTGCCAGCAATCGGGGGGGTTGGAAGGACACTGAAGCTTTCTTT
>.|TRBV29-1|TRBD2|TRBJ2-5
CSAGPSGTGRETQYF
TGCAGCGCCGGACCGAGCGGGACCGGTAGAGAGACCCAGTACTTC
>.|TRBV30|TRBD1|TRBJ2-4
CAWSVTGVQYF
TGTGCCTGGAGTGTGACAGGGGTTCAGTACTTC
>.|TRBV19|TRBD1|TRBJ1-5
CASSTTGGSNQPQHF
TGTGCCAGTAGTACGACAGGGGGTAGCAATCAGCCCCAGCATTTT
>.|TRBV23-1|TRBD1|TRBJ2-5
CASSQPGTVAASQETQYF
TGCGCCAGCAGTCAGCCTGGGACAGTGGCCGCAAGCCAAGAGACCCAGTACTTC
>.|TRBV5-1|TRBD1|TRBJ2-3
CASSFWTGSDTQYF
TGCGCCAGCAGCTTCTGGACAGGCAGTGATACGCAGTATTTT
>once|TRBV6-4|.|TRBJ2-1
CASSIQGGNEQFF
TGTGCCAGCAGTATCCAGGGGGGCAATGAGCAGTTCTTC
>.|TRBV7-3|.|TRBJ2-3
CASSPEITDTQYF
TGTGCCAGCAGCCCGGAGATCACAGATACGCAGTATTTT
>.|TRBV7-9|TRBD2|TRBJ2-5
CASSPTKAGAGETQYF
TGTGCCAGCAGCCCCACTAAGGCGGGAGCGGGGGAGACCCAGTACTTC
>.|TRBV30|TRBD2|TRBJ2-1
CAWGAGGHTEEQFF
TGTGCCTGGGGAGCGGGAGGGCATACGGAGGAGCAGTTCTTC
>.|TRBV19|.|TRBJ1-3
CASSSGQFRSGNTIYF
TGTGCCAGTAGTTCCGGACAGTTCCGCTCTGGAAACACCATATATTTT
>.|TRBV9|TRBD2|TRBJ2-4
CASSVETGGPLQYF
TGTGCCAGCAGCGTAGAAACGGGAGGGCCCCTTCAGTACTTC